This record covers a single T cell receptor (beta chain). The data were obtained in a study of blood T cell repertoires in COVID-19. Study information: Material from acute and convalescent COVID-19 was sourced from the United States, Italy and Spain.

Assay: immunoSEQ multiplex PCR; the TCRdb copy retains only in-frame clones and omits some. The table has 250,000 to 300,000 clones, about nine tenths seen once. While infection was still active, Seattle patients were enrolled and then followed longitudinally. The V gene lost 2 bases and the J gene lost 2 bases, with 15 bases spanning the gap. The CDR3 extends over 16 amino acids. Germline V gene data show CDR1 as MNHEY and CDR2 as SMNVEV (reference sequence). The chain links TRBV27 to TRBJ1-2, with D possibly TRBD1 on 6 matching bases. This TCR was sampled from a woman aged 30 to 39 with COVID-19, enrolled during active disease. Sequencing input: peripheral blood. CDR3 nucleotide sequence: TGTGCCAGCAGTTTAACCCCAGGGGTCGGAAACTATGGCTACACCTTC. Translation gives CASSLTPGVGNYGYTF.